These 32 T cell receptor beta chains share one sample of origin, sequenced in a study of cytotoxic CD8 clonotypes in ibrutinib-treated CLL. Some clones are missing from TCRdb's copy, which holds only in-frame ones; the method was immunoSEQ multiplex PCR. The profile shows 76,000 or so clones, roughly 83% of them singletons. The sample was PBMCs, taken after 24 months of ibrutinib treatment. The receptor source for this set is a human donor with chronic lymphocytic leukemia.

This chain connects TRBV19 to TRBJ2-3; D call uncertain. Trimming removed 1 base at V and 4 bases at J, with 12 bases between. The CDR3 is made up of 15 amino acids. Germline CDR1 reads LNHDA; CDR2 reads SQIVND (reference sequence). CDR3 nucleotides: TGTGCCAGTAGTATAGGTGGCGCGTTGGCAGATACGCAGTATTTT. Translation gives CASSIGGALADTQYF.

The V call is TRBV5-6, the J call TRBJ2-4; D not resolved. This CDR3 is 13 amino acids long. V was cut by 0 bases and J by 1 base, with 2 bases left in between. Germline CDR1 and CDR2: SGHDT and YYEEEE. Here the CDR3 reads CASSLVAKNIQYF. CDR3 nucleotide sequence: TGTGCCAGCAGCTTGGTGGCCAAAAACATTCAGTACTTC. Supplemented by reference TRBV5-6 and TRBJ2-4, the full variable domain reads DAGVTQSPTHLIKTRGQQVTLRCSPKSGHDTVSWYQQALGQGPQFIFQYYEEEERQRGNFPDRFSGHQFPNYSSELNVNALLLGDSALYLCASSLVAKNIQYFGAGTRLSVL.

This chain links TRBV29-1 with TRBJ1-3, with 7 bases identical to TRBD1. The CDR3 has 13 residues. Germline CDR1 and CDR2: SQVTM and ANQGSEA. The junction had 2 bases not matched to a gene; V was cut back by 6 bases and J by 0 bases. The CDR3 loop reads CSVGQSSGNTIYF. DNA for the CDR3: TGCAGCGTGGGACAGAGCTCTGGAAACACCATATATTTT.

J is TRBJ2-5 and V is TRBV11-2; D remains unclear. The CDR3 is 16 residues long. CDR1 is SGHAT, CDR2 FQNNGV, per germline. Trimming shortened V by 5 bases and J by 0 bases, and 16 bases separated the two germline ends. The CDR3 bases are TGTGCCAGCAGCGGCCGGCGACAAAAGTACCAAGAGACCCAGTACTTC. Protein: CASSGRRQKYQETQYF.

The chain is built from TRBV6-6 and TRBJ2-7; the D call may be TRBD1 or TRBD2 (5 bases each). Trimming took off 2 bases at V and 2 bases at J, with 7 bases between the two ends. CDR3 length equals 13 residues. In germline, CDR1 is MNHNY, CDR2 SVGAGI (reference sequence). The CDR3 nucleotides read TGTGCCAGCAGTTACCAGGGAGCCTACGAGCAGTACTTC. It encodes CASSYQGAYEQYF.

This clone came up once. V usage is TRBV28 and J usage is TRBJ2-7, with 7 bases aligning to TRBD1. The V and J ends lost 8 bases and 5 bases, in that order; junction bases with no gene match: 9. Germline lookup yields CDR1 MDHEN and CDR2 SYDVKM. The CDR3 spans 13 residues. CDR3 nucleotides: TGTGCCAGCCGCGGACAGGTTTGGGACGAGCAGTACTTC. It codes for CASRGQVWDEQYF.

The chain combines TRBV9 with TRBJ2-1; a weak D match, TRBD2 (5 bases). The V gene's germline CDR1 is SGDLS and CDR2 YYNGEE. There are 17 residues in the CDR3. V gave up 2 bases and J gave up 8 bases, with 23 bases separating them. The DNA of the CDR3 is TGTGCCAGCAGCGTTGATATCGCCAAAACCAAAGCGGATGAGCAGTTCTTC. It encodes CASSVDIAKTKADEQFF.

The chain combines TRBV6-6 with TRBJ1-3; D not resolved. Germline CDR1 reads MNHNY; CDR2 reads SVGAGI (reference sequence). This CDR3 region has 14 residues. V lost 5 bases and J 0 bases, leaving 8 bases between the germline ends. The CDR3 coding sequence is TGTGCCAGCAGTCCCATAGACTCTGGAAACACCATATATTTT. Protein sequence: CASSPIDSGNTIYF.

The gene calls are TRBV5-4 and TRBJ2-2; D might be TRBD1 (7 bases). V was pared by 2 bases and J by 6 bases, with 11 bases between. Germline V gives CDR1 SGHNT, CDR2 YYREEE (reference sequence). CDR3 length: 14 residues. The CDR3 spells CASSFQGGSGELFF. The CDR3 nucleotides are TGTGCCAGCAGCTTTCAGGGGGGCTCCGGGGAGCTGTTTTTT.

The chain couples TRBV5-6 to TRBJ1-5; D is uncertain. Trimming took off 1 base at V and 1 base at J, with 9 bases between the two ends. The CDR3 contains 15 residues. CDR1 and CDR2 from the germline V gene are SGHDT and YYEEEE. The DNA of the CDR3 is TGTGCCAGCAGCTTGCTCCTAGAAAGCAATCAGCCCCAGCATTTT. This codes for CASSLLLESNQPQHF.

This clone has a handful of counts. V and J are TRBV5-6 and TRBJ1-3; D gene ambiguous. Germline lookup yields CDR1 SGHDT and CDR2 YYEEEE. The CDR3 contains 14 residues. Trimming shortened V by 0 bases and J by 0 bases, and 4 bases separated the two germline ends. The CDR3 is CASSLVNSGNTIYF. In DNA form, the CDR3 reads TGTGCCAGCAGCTTGGTAAACTCTGGAAACACCATATATTTT.

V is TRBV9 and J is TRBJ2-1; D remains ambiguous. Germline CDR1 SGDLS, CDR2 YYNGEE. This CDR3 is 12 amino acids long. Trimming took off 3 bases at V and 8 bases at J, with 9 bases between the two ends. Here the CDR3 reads CASSAYLYEQFF. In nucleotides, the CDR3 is TGTGCCAGCAGCGCCTACCTCTATGAGCAGTTCTTC.

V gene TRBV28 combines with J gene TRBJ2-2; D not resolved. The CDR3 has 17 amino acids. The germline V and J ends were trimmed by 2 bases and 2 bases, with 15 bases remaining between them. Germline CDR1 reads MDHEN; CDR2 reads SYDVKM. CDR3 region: CASSLMWMKINTGELFF. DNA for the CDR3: TGTGCCAGCAGTTTAATGTGGATGAAAATAAACACCGGGGAGCTGTTTTTT.

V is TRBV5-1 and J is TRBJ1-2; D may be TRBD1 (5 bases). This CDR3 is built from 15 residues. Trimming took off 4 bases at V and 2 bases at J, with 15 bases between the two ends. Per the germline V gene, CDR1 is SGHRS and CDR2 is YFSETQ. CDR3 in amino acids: CASSPTGRGNYGYTF. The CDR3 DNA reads TGCGCCAGCAGCCCGACGGGGCGGGGGAACTATGGCTACACCTTC.

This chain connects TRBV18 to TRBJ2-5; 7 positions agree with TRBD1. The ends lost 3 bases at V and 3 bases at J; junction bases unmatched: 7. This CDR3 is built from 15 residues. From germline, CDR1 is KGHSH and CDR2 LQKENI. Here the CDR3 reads CASSPRTGVKETQYF. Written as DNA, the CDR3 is TGTGCCAGCTCACCGCGAACAGGGGTTAAAGAGACCCAGTACTTC.

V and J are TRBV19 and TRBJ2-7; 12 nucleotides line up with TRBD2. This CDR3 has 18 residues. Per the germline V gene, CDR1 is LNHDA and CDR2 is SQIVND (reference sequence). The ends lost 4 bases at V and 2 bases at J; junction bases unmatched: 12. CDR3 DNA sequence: TGTGCCAGTAGTACCTTCGCCCCCCTAGCGGGAGGGCCCTACGAGCAGTACTTC. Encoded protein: CASSTFAPLAGGPYEQYF.

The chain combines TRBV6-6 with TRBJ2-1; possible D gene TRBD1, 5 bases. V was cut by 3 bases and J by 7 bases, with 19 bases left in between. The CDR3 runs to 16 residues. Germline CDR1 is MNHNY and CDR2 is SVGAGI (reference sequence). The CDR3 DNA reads TGTGCCAGCAGTTATACCAGGGTACCCCGTAGGAATGAGCAGTTCTTC. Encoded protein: CASSYTRVPRRNEQFF.

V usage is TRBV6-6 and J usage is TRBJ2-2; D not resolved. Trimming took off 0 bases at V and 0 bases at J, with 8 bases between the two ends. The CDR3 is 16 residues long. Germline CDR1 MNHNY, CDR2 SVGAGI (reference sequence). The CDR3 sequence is CASSYSLVTNTGELFF. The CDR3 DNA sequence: TGTGCCAGCAGTTACTCTTTGGTAACGAACACCGGGGAGCTGTTTTTT.

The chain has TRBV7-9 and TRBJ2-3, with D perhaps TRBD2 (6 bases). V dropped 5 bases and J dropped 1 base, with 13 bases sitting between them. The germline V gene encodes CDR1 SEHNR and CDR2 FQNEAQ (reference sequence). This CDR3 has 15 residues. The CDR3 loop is CASSRRAEGTDTQYF. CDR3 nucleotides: TGTGCCAGCAGCCGGAGGGCCGAGGGCACAGATACGCAGTATTTT.

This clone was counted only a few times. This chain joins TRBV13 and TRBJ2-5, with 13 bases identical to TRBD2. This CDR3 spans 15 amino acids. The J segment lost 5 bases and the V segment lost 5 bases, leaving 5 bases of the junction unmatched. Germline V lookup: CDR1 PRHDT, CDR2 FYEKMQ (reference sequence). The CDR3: CASSRTSGSGETQYF. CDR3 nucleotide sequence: TGTGCCAGCAGCAGGACTAGCGGGAGCGGGGAGACCCAGTACTTC.

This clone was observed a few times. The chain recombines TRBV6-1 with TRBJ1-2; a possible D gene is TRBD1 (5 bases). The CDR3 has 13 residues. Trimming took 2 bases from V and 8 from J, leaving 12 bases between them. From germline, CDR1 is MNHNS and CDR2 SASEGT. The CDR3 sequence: CASSELAGNGYTF. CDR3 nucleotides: TGTGCCAGCAGTGAATTGGCAGGGAACGGCTACACCTTC.

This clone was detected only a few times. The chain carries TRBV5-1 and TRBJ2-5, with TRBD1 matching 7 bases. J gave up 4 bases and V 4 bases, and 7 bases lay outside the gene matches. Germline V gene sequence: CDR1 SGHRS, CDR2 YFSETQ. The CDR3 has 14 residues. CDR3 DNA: TGCGCCAGCAGCCCCCCGACAGGGATAGAGACCCAGTACTTC. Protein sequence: CASSPPTGIETQYF.

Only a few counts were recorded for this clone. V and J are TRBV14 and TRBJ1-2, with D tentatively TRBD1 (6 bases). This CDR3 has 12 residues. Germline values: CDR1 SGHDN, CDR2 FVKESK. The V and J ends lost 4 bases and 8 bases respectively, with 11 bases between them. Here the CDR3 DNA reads TGTGCCAGCAGCCCAGGGGAAACCGGCTACACCTTC. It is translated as CASSPGETGYTF.

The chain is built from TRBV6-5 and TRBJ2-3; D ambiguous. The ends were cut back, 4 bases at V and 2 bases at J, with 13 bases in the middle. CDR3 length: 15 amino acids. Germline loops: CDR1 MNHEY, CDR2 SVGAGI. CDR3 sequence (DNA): TGTGCCAGCAGTTCTGGCGGCACTGACACAGATACGCAGTATTTT. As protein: CASSSGGTDTDTQYF.

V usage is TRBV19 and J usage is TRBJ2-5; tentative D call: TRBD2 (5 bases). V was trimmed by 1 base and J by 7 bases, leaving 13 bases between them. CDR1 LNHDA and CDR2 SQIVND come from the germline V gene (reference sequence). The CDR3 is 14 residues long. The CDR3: CASSIARIGLTQYF. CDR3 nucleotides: TGTGCCAGTAGTATAGCCAGAATTGGACTGACCCAGTACTTC.

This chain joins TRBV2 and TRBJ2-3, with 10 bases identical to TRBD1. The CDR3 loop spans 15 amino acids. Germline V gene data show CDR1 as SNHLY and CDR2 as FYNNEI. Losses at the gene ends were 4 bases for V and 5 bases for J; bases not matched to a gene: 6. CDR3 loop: CASSVVGQGKDTQYF. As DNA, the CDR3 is TGTGCCAGCAGTGTGGTGGGACAGGGGAAAGATACGCAGTATTTT.

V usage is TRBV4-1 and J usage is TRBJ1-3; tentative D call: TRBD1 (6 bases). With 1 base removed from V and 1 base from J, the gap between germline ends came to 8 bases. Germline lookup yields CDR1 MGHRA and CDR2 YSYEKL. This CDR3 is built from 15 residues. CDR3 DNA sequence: TGCGCCAGCAGCCAAGGGACAGTATCTGGAAACACCATATATTTT. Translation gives CASSQGTVSGNTIYF.

CDR3: CASSATTILIAFF. CDR3 in DNA: TGTGCCAGCAGTGCGACGACTATCTTGATAGCTTTCTTT. V usage is TRBV28 and J usage is TRBJ1-1, with D hard to call. Per the germline V gene, CDR1 is MDHEN and CDR2 is SYDVKM. CDR3 length equals 13 residues. Trimming stripped 5 bases from V and 10 bases from J, with 17 bases between.

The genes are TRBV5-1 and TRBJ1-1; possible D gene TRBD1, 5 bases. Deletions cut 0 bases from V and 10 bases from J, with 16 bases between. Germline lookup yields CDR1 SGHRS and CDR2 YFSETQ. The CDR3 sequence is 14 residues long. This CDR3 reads CASSLDVGALGAFF. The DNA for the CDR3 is TGCGCCAGCAGCTTGGATGTAGGGGCGCTTGGAGCTTTCTTT.

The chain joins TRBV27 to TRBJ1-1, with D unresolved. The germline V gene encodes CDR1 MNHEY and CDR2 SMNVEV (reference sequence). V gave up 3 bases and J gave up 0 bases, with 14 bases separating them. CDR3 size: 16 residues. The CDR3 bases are TGTGCCAGCAGTTTTTCCCCGCATATTATGAACACTGAAGCTTTCTTT. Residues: CASSFSPHIMNTEAFF.

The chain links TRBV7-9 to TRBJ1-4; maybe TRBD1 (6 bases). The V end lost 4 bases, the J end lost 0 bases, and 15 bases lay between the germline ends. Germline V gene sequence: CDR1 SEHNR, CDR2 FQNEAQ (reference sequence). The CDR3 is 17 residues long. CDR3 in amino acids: CASSSQGPLPTNEKLFF. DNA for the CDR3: TGTGCCAGCAGCTCCCAGGGGCCGCTACCAACTAATGAAAAACTGTTTTTT.

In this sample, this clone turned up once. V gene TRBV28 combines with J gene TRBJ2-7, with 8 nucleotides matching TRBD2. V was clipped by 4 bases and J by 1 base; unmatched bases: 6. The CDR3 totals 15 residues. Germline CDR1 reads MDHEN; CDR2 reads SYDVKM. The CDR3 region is CASSSPAGASYEQYF. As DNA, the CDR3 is TGTGCCAGCAGTTCCCCAGCGGGAGCTTCCTACGAGCAGTACTTC.